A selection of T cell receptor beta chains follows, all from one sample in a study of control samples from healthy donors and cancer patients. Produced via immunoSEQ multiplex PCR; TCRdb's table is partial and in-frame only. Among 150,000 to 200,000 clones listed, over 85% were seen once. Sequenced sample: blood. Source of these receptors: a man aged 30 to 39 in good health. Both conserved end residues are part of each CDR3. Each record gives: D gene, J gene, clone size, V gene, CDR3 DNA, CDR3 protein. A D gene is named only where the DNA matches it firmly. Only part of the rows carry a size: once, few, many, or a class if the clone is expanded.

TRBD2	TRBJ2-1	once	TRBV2	TGTGCCAGCACGGGGGGAGCATCTGTCAATGAGCAGTTCTTC	CASTGGASVNEQFF
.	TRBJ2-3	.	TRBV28	TGTGCCAGCAGTTTATCGGGCCCCAGCACAGATACGCAGTATTTT	CASSLSGPSTDTQYF
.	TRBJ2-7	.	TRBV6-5	TGTGCCAGCAGTCTCCTCCGGGACGGTCCCTACGAGCAGTACTTC	CASSLLRDGPYEQYF
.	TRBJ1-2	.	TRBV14	TGTGCCAGCAGCCCCGCAGTCCCGAGGAACTATGGCTACACCTTC	CASSPAVPRNYGYTF
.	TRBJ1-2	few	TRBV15	TGTGCCACCAGCAGAGGAGACAACTATGGCTACACCTTC	CATSRGDNYGYTF
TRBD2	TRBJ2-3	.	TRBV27	TGTGCCAACAACACGACGGGGGGAGATACGCAGTATTTT	CANNTTGGDTQYF
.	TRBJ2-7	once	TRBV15	TGTGCCACCAGCAGATCTCTGCGGGACCCCTACGAGCAGTACTTC	CATSRSLRDPYEQYF
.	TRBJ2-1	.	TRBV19	TGTGCCAGTAGTGCGGGATTCTCCTACAATGAGCAGTTCTTC	CASSAGFSYNEQFF
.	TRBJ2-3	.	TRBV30	TGTGCCTGGAGTGCCAGGGGTCCAGATACGCAGTATTTT	CAWSARGPDTQYF
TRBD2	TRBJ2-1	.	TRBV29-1	TGCAGCGTTGAGAAGACTAGCGGGAGAGGGCAGTTCTTC	CSVEKTSGRGQFF
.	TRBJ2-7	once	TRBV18	TGTGCCAGCTCACTCCTACAGGCTACCTACGAGCAGTACTTC	CASSLLQATYEQYF
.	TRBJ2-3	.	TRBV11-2	TGTGCCAGCAGCTTAGGCACAGATACGCAGTATTTT	CASSLGTDTQYF
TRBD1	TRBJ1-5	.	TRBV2	TGTGCCAGCAAAAGGACAGGGCTTAATAGCAATCAGCCCCAGCATTTT	CASKRTGLNSNQPQHF
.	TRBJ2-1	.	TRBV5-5	TGTGCCAGCAGCTGGGGTTACCCCGGATTCGGAGAGCAGTTCTTC	CASSWGYPGFGEQFF
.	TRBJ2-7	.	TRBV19	TGTGCCAGTAGTATTAGGGACGGAGCCTACGAGCAGTACTTC	CASSIRDGAYEQYF
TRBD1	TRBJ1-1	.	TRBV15	TGTGCCACCAGCAGGGGACAGGGGCGCACTGAAGCTTTCTTT	CATSRGQGRTEAFF
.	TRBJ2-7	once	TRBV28	TGTGCCAGCTCCTGGGCCAAGAGAGGGGGTTTCTACGAGCAGTACTTC	CASSWAKRGGFYEQYF
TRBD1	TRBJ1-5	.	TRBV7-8	TGTGCCAGCAGCTTAGGTGAGACAGGGAGAAGCAATCAGCCCCAGCATTTT	CASSLGETGRSNQPQHF
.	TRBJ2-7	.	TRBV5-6	TGTGCCAGCAGCTGGGCTGACTACGAGCAGTACTTC	CASSWADYEQYF
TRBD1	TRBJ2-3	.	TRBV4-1	TGCGCCAGCAGCCTTGGGACAGCCACAGATACGCAGTATTTT	CASSLGTATDTQYF
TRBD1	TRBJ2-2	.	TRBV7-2	TGTGCCAGCAGCTTCGGAGGGACAGGGGCCGGGGAGCTGTTTTTT	CASSFGGTGAGELFF
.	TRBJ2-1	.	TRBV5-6	TGTGCCAGCAGCTTGGGATTAGGAGGGGACGAGCAGTTCTTC	CASSLGLGGDEQFF
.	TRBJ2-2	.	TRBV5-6	TGTGCCAGCAGCTTGGGGGCCATGAATGCCGGGGAGCTGTTTTTT	CASSLGAMNAGELFF
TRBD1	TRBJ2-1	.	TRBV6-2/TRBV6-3	TGTGCCAGCAGCACCGACAGGGGGTCGGGCTCCTACAATGAGCAGTTCTTC	CASSTDRGSGSYNEQFF
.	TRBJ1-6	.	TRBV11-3	TGTGCCAGCAGCTTAACAGGGTACGGTTCACCCCTCCACTTT	CASSLTGYGSPLHF
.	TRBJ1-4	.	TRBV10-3	TGCGCCATCAGTGAGTCGACTGAAAAACTGTTTTTT	CAISESTEKLFF
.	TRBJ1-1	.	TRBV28	TGTGCCAGCAGGGGCAGGGGGAACACTGAAGCTTTCTTT	CASRGRGNTEAFF
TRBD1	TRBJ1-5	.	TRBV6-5	TGTGCCAGCAGCCCGGACAGGGTCCAGCCCCAGCATTTT	CASSPDRVQPQHF
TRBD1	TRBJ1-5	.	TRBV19	TGTGCCAGTAGTATTACGAGGGGGACAGGGGGTCAGCCCCAGCATTTT	CASSITRGTGGQPQHF
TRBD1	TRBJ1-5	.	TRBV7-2	TGTGCCAGCAGCTTAAGACAGGGAGATCAGCCCCAGCATTTT	CASSLRQGDQPQHF
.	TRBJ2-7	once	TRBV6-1	TGTGCCAGCAGTGAAGCGGGGGGCGGAACCTACGAGCAGTACTTC	CASSEAGGGTYEQYF
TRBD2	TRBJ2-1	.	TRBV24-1	TGTGCCACCAGTGCGGGGGTAGCGGGAGTGTGGGAGCAGTTCTTC	CATSAGVAGVWEQFF
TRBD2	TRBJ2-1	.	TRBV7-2	TGTGCCAGCAGCTCTAGCGGGGGCTACAATGAGCAGTTCTTC	CASSSSGGYNEQFF
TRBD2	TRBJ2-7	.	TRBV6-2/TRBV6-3	TGTGCCAGCAGTACCACGAGCGGGGGAAGGTACGAGCAGTACTTC	CASSTTSGGRYEQYF
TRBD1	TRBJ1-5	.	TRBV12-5	TGTGCTAGGGGACCGACCCCATCCCGGGACAGTACCCGTAGCAATCAGCCCCAGCATTTT	CARGPTPSRDSTRSNQPQHF
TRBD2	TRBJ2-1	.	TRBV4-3	TGCGCCAGCAGCCATGATTCCCGGACTAGCGGGGACTACAATGAGCAGTTCTTC	CASSHDSRTSGDYNEQFF
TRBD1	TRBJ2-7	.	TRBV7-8	TGTGCCAGCAGCTTAGACCCCGGGACAGGCGGAACCTACGAGCAGTACTTC	CASSLDPGTGGTYEQYF
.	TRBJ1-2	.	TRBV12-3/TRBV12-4	TGTGCCAGCAGCCCGGGGGTATATGGCTACACCTTC	CASSPGVYGYTF
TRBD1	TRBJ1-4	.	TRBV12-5	TGTGCTAGTGGTTCCAGACAGGGGCTTGGAACTAATGAAAAACTGTTTTTT	CASGSRQGLGTNEKLFF
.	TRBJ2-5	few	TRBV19	TGTGCCAGTAGTACAATGGACAGTAGGCGGGAGACCCAGTACTTC	CASSTMDSRRETQYF
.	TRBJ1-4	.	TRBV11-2	TGTGCCAGCAGCTTAGTAGTCGGCAGGGGCCCTAATGAAAAACTGTTTTTT	CASSLVVGRGPNEKLFF
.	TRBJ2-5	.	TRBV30	TGTGCCTGGAGTGTACTACAGACCCAGTACTTC	CAWSVLQTQYF
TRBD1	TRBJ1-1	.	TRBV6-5	TGTGCCAGCACCGCGACAGGGCGCCCTGAAGCTTTCTTT	CASTATGRPEAFF
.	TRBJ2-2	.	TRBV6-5	TGTGCCAGTCGGACAGACCACACCGGGGAGCTGTTTTTT	CASRTDHTGELFF
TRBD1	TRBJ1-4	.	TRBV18	TGTGCCAGCTCACCCCAGGGACAGGGGGTAGAAAAACTGTTTTTT	CASSPQGQGVEKLFF
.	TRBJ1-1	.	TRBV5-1	TGCGCCAGCAGCTTTGGTGGGACTGAAGCTTTCTTT	CASSFGGTEAFF
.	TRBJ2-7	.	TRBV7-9	TGTGCCAGCAGCCCGAGCCGGGGACAAGGTTCCTACGAGCAGTACTTC	CASSPSRGQGSYEQYF
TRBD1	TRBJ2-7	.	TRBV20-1	TGCAGTGCTAGTTCCACCGGGACAGGGCTAAACGAGCAGTACTTC	CSASSTGTGLNEQYF
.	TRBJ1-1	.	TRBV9	TGTGCCAGCAGCGGGGGCACCCCTGAAGCTTTCTTT	CASSGGTPEAFF
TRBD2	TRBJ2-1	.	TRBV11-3	TGTGCCAGCAGTTCGAGACTAGCGGGAGGGCCAAGAGAGCAGTTCTTC	CASSSRLAGGPREQFF
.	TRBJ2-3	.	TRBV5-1	TGCGCCAGCAGCTCTTCCACAGATACGCAGTATTTT	CASSSSTDTQYF
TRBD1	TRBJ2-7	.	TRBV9	TGTGCCAGCAGCGCCGGACAGGGATACTACGAGCAGTACTTC	CASSAGQGYYEQYF
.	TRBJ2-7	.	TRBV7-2	TGTGCCAGCAGCTTATGGTACTCGGGTTACGGGCAGTACTTC	CASSLWYSGYGQYF
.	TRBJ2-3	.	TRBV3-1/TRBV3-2	TGTGCCAGCAGCCGGTCCGTCGGTACGCAGTATTTT	CASSRSVGTQYF
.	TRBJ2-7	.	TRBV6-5	TGTGCCAGCAGTCTCTCCTCCAGGATGGAGCAGTACTTC	CASSLSSRMEQYF
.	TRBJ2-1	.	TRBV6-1	TGTGCCAGCAGTGAATTCCTAGTAGAGGGCAATGAGCAGTTCTTC	CASSEFLVEGNEQFF
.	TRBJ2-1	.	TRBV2	TGTGCCAGCAGTGAAGGGGTACATGAGCAGTTCTTC	CASSEGVHEQFF
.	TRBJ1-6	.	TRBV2	TGTGCCAGCAGCGAGGGACGGATTAATTCACCCCTCCACTTT	CASSEGRINSPLHF
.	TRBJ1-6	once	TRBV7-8	TGTGCCAGCAGCTCCACGTTAGGGACCGATTCTTGGGATAATTCACCCCTCCACTTT	CASSSTLGTDSWDNSPLHF
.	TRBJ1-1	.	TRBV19	TGTGCCAGCAGTGGACAGTTGAACACTGAAGCTTTCTTT	CASSGQLNTEAFF